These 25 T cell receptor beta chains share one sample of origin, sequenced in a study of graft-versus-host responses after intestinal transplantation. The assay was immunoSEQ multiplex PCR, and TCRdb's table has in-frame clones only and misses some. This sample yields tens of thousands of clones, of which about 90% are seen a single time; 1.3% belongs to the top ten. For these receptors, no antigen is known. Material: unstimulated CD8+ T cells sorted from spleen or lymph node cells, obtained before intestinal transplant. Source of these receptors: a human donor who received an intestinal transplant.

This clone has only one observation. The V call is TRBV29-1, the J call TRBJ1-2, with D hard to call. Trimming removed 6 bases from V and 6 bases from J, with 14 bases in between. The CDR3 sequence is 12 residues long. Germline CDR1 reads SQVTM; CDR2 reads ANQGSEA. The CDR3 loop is CSVSQAKDGYTF. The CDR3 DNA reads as TGCAGCGTGAGTCAGGCCAAAGATGGCTACACCTTC.

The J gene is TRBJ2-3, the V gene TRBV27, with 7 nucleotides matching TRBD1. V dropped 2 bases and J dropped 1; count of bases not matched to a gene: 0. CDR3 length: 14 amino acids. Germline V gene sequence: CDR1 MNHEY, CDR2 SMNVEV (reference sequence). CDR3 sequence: CASSLGTGTDTQYF. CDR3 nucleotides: TGTGCCAGCAGTTTAGGGACAGGCACAGATACGCAGTATTTT.

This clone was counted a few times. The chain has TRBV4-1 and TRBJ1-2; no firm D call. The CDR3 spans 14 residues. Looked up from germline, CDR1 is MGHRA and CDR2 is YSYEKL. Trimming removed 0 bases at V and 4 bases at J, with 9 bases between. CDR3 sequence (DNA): TGCGCCAGCAGCCAAGAGGCGGGTGGCTATGGCTACACCTTC. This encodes CASSQEAGGYGYTF.

CDR3 nucleotide sequence: TGTGCCAGCAGCTTAGGCGGACTCCCGAACACTGAAGCTTTCTTT. It codes for CASSLGGLPNTEAFF. This chain links TRBV13 with TRBJ1-1; D remains unclear. CDR3 length equals 15 residues. From germline, CDR1 is PRHDT and CDR2 FYEKMQ (reference sequence). Trimming removed 0 bases at V and 1 base at J, with 9 bases between.

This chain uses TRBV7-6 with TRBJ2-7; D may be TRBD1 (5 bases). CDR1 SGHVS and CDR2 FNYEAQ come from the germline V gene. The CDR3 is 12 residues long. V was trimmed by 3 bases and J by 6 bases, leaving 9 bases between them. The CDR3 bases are TGTGCCAGCAGCTTTGAAGGGGCCGAGCAGTACTTC. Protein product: CASSFEGAEQYF.

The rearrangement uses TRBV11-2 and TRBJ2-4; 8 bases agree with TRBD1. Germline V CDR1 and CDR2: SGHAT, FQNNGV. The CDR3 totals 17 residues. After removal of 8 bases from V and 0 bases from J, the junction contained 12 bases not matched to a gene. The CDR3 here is CASRHPRGQLAKNIQYF. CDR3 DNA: TGTGCCAGCCGACACCCCAGGGGGCAACTAGCCAAAAACATTCAGTACTTC.

The CDR3 loop is CASSVEEGSNSPLHF. CDR3 DNA sequence: TGTGCCAGCAGCGTAGAGGAGGGTAGTAATTCACCCCTCCACTTT. V and J are TRBV9 and TRBJ1-6; unclear D gene. The germline V and J ends were trimmed by 0 bases and 6 bases, with 10 bases remaining between them. CDR3 length: 15 residues. Germline V gene data show CDR1 as SGDLS and CDR2 as YYNGEE.

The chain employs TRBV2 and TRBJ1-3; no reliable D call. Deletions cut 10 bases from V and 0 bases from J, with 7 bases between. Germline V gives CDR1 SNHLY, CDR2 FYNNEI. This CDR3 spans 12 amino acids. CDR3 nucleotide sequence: TGTGCCACCCTGAGCTCTGGAAACACCATATATTTT. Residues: CATLSSGNTIYF.

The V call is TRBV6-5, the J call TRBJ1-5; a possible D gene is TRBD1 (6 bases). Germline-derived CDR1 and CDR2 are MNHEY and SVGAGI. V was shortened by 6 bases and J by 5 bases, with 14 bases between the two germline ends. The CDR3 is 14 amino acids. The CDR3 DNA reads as TGTGCCAGCAGCGACAGGAACATGGATCAGCCCCAGCATTTT. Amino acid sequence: CASSDRNMDQPQHF.

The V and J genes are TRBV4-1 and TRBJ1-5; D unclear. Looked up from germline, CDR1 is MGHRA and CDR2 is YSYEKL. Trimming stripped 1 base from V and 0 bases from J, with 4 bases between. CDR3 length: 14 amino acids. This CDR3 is CASSQVNSNQPQHF. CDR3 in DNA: TGCGCCAGCAGCCAAGTTAATAGCAATCAGCCCCAGCATTTT.

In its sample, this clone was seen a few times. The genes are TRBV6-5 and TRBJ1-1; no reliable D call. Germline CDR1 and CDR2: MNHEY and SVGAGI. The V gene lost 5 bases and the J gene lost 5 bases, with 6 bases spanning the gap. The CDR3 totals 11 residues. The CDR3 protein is CASSTGTEAFF. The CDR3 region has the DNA TGTGCCAGCAGTACCGGGACTGAAGCTTTCTTT.

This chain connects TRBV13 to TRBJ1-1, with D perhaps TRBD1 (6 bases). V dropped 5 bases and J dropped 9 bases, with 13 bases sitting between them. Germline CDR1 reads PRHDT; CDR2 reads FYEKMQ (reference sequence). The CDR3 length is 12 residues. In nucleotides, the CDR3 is TGTGCCAGCAGCGGGACACCCAAACAAGCTTTCTTT. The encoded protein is CASSGTPKQAFF.

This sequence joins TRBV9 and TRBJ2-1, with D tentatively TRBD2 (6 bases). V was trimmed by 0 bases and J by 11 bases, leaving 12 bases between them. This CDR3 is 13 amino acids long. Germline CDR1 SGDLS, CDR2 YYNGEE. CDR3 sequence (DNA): TGTGCCAGCAGCGTAGTATCGGGGGAACAGCAGTTCTTC. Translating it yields CASSVVSGEQQFF.

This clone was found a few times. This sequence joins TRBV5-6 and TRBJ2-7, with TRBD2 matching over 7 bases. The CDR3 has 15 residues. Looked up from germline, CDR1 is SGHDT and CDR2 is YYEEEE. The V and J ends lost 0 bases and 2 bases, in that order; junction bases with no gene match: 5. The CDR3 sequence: CASSLGGGPTYEQYF. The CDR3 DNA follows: TGTGCCAGCAGCTTGGGCGGGGGTCCGACCTACGAGCAGTACTTC.

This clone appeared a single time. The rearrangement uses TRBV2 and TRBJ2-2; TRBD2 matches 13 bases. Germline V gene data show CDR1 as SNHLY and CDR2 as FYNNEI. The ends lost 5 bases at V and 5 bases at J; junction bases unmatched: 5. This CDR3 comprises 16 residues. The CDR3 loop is CASSLGGLAGTGELFF. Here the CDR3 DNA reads TGTGCCAGCAGTCTAGGGGGACTAGCGGGGACCGGGGAGCTGTTTTTT.

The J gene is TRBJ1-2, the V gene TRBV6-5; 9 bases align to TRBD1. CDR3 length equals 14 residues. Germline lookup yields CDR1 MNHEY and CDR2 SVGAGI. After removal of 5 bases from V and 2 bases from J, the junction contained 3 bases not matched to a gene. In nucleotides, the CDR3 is TGTGCCAGCAGTCAGACAGGGGGGAACTATGGCTACACCTTC. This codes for CASSQTGGNYGYTF.

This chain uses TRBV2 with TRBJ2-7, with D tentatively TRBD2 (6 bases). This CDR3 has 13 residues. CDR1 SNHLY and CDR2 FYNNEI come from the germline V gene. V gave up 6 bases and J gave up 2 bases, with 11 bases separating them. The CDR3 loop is CASSLALTYEQYF. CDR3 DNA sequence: TGTGCCAGCAGCCTAGCGCTAACCTACGAGCAGTACTTC.

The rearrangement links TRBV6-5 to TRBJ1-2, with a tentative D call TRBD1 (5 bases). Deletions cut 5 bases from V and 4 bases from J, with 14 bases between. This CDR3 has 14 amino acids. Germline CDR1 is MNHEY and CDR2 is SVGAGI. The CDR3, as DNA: TGTGCCAGCAGTCCAGGGATCCCAACCTATGGCTACACCTTC. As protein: CASSPGIPTYGYTF.

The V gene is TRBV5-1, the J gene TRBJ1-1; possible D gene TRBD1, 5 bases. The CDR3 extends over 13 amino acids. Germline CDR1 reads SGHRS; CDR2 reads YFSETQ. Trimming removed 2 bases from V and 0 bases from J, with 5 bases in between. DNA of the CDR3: TGCGCCAGCAGCTTAGGGGTGAACACTGAAGCTTTCTTT. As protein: CASSLGVNTEAFF.

The chain's CDR3 is CASSFDEKLFF. Here the CDR3 DNA reads TGTGCCAGCAGCTTCGATGAAAAACTGTTTTTT. V is TRBV7-9 and J is TRBJ1-4; D remains ambiguous. Germline CDR1 reads SEHNR; CDR2 reads FQNEAQ (reference sequence). V was trimmed by 3 bases and J by 6 bases, leaving 2 bases between them. The CDR3 covers 11 residues.

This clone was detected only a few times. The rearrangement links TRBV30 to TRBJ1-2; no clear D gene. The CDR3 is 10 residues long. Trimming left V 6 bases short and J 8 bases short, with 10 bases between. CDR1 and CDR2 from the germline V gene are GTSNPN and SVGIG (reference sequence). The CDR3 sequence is CACARLGYTF. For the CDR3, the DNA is TGTGCCTGTGCCAGGCTCGGCTACACCTTC. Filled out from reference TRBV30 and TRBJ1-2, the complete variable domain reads SQTIHQWPATLVQPVGSPLSLECTVEGTSNPNLYWYRQAAGRGLQLLFYSVGIGQISSEVPQNLSASRPQDRQFILSSKKLLLSDSGFYLCACARLGYTFGSGTRLTVV.

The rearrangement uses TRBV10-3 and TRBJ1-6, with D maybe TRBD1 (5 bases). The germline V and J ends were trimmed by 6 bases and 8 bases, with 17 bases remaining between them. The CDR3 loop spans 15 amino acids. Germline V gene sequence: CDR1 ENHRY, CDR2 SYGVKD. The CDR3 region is CAISPGSGWDSPLHF. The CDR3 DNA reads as TGTGCCATCAGCCCAGGGTCTGGTTGGGATTCACCCCTCCACTTT.

CDR3 sequence reads: CASSSSGYGYEQYF. CDR3 nucleotide sequence: TGTGCCAGCAGTTCTTCAGGGTACGGGTACGAGCAGTACTTC. This chain joins TRBV6-5 and TRBJ2-7; D possibly corresponds to TRBD1 (5 bases). V lost 4 bases and J 4 bases, leaving 14 bases between the germline ends. This CDR3 is 14 amino acids long. Germline-derived CDR1 and CDR2 are MNHEY and SVGAGI.

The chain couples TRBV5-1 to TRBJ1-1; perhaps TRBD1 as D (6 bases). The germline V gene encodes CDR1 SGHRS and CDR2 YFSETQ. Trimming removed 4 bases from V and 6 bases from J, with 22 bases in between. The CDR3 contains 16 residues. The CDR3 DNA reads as TGCGCCAGCAGCCCAAAGGGACAAGCCGCGGGCGCTGAAGCTTTCTTT. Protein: CASSPKGQAAGAEAFF.

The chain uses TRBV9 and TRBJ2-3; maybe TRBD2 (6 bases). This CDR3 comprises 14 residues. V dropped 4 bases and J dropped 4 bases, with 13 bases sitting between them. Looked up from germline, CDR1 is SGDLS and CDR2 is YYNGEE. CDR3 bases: TGTGCCAGCAGCCAAGCGGGCCTCCCAGATACGCAGTATTTT. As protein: CASSQAGLPDTQYF.